Detailed here is one T cell receptor beta chain. This sample was taken from a study of blood T cell repertoires in COVID-19. Study overall: Whether acute or convalescent, the COVID-19 samples came from the United States, Italy and Spain.

Assay used: immunoSEQ multiplex PCR; TCRdb lists only in-frame clones, some missing. The sample records around 180,000 clones, around 85% being singletons. Sequencing used peripheral blood. This clonotype was sampled from a man aged 60 to 69 with acute or convalescent COVID-19.

For the CDR3, the DNA is TGCGCCAGCAGTCCCGGAGACAGGGGGCACTATGGCTACACCTTC. This codes for CASSPGDRGHYGYTF. The chain recombines TRBV5-1 with TRBJ1-2, with TRBD1 matching over 10 bases. Trimming removed 5 bases from V and 3 bases from J; junction bases left unmatched: 7. The CDR3 has 15 amino acids. The germline V gene has CDR1 SGHRS and CDR2 YFSETQ.